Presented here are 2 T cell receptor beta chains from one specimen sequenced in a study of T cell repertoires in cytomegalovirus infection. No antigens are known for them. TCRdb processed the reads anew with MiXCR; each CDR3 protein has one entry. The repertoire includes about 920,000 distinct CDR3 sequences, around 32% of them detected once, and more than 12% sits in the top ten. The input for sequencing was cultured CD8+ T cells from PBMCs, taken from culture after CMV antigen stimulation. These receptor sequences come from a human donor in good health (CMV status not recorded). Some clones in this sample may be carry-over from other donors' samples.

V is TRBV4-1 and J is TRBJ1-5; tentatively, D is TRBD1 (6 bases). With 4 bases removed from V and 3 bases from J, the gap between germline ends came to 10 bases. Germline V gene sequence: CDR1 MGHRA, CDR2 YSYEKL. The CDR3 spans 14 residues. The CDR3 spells CASSPDSYNQPQHF. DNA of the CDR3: TGCGCCAGCAGCCCGGACAGTTACAATCAGCCCCAGCATTTT.

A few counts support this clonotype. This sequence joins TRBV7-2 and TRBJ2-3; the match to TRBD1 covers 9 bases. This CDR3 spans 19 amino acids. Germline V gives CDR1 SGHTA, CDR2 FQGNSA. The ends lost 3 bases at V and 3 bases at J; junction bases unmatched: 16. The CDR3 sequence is CASSFYADRGVRATDTQYF. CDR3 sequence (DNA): TGTGCCAGCAGCTTTTATGCGGACAGGGGAGTGAGGGCGACAGATACGCAGTATTTT.